The clone carrying this T cell receptor (beta chain) was counted many times. Antigen: not known. The CDR3 spans 14 residues. CDR1 and CDR2 from the germline V gene are SNHLY and FYNNEI. With 6 bases clipped from V and 4 bases from J, the junction kept 5 bases outside the gene matches. The data were taken from a study of T cells in Graves' hyperthyroidism and ophthalmopathy. Findings of the study overall: Ophthalmopathy stood apart from stable hyperthyroidism in a 13 V-J model.

Patients between 18 and 65 years old had hyperthyroidism, newly diagnosed and lasting under 2 months. TCR beta CDR3 regions were amplified from RNA transcripts. When the TCR CDR3 underwent first-round RT-PCR, the HTBI primer set was used. MiXCR was run by TCRdb on the multiplex PCR reads, yielding one entry per CDR3 protein. The top ten clones hold under 9.5% of a sample with approximately 700,000 distinct CDR3 sequences, less than 20% of them seen once. Sequencing used blood. The clonotype comes from a man younger than 30 with Graves' hyperthyroidism. The chain couples TRBV2 to TRBJ2-2; 7 bases are shared with TRBD2. CDR3 bases: TGTGCCAGCAGCCCCCCGGGGGGCACCGGGGAGCTGTTTTTT. Protein sequence: CASSPPGGTGELFF.